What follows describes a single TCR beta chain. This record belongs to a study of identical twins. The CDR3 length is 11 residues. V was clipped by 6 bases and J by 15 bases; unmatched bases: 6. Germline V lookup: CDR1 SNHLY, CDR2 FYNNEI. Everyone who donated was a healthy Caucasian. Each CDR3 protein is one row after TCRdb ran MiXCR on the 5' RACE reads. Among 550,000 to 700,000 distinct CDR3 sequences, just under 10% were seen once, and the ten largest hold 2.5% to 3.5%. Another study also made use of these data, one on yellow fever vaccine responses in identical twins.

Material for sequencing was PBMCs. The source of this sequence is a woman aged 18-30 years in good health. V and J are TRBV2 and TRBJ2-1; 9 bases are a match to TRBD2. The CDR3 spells CASSPGTSPFF. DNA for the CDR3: TGTGCCAGCAGCCCCGGGACTAGCCCGTTCTTC.